This T cell receptor (beta chain) was profiled in a study of human T cells and chemical hapten exposure. Notes on the study in general: High-frequency TCRs, those above 1 in 1000, stayed the same after DPC sensitization.

Indicated time point: patch test 3, about 24 weeks after DPC sensitization. As to treatment: therapeutic diphenylcyclopropenone sensitization with weekly scalp DPC. The study's library attached unique molecular identifiers to single cDNA molecules. TCRdb re-derived calls from the RACE reads in MiXCR, one entry per CDR3 protein. The sample shows about 82,000 distinct CDR3 sequences, roughly 13% of them seen only once. As concerns this clonotype: Its target is not known.

The V gene's germline CDR1 is WNHNN and CDR2 SYGVQD (reference sequence). The CDR3 is 14 amino acids. Deletions cut 0 bases from V and 7 bases from J, with 10 bases between. This material consisted of whole blood, taken in connection with sensitization to the hapten diphenylcyclopropenone (DPC). The receptor comes from a woman between 45 and 60 years old with alopecia areata. Some clones in this sample may be carry-over from other donors' samples. The genes are TRBV10-1 and TRBJ1-5, with TRBD1 as a possible D gene (5 bases). CDR3 nucleotides: TGCGCCAGCAGTGAGTCTAACTCAGGGCAGCCCCAGCATTTT. Translated: CASSESNSGQPQHF.